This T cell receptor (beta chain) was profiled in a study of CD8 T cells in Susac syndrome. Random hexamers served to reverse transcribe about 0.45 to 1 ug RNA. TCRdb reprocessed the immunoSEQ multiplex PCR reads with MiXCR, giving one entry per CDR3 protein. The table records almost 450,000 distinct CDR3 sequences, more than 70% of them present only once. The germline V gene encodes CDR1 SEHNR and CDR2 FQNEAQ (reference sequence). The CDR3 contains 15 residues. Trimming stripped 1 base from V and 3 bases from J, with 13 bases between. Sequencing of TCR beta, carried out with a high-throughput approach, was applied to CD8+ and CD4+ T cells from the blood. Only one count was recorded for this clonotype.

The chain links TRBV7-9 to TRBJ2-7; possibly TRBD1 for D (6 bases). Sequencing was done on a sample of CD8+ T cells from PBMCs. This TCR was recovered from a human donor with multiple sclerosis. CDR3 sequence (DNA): TGTGCCAGCAGCTTAGTTATGGGGACAAGCTACGAGCAGTACTTC. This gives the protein CASSLVMGTSYEQYF.